This TCR beta chain was identified in a study of blood T cell repertoires in COVID-19. On the study more broadly: Spain, Italy and the United States supplied samples that represented acute and convalescent COVID-19. Sources were T cells, B-cell-depleted T cells, or PBMCs; the material itself was cDNA or gDNA.

Methods used by the authors: For nucleated cells, counts were estimated from reference gene primer amplification. Sequencing was performed with immunoSEQ multiplex PCR; in TCRdb, only in-frame clones are kept and a portion is missing. Clone size and the V and J calls come from that table; the DNA yielded D and trimming. This sample yields about 98,000 clones, of which roughly 89% are seen a single time; more than 1.5% belongs to the top ten. With V trimmed by 5 bases and J by 1 base, 2 bases remained unmatched. From germline, CDR1 is SGHRS and CDR2 YFSETQ. CDR3 length equals 14 residues. The Seattle patients joined while their infection was active and were tracked longitudinally afterward.

The clonotype originates from a woman aged 45-65 years with COVID-19, enrolled during active disease. V usage is TRBV5-1 and J usage is TRBJ2-2, with 7 nucleotides matching TRBD1. The sample taken for sequencing was peripheral blood. The CDR3 region has the DNA TGCGCCAGCAGGGGGACAGAGAACACCGGGGAGCTGTTTTTT. As protein: CASRGTENTGELFF.